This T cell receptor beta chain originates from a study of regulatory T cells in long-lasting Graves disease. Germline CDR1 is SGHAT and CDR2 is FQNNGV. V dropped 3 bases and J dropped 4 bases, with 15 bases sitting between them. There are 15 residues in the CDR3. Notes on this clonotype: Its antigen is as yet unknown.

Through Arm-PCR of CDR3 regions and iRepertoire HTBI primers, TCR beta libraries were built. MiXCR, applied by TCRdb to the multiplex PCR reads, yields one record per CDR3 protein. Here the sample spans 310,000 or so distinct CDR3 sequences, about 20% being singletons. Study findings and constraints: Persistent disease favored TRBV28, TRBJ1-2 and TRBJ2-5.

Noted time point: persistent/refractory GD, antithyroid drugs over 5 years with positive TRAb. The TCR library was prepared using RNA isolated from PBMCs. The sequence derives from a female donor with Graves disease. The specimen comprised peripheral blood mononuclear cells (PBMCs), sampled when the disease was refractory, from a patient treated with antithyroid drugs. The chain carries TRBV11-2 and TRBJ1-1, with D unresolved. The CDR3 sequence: CASSFSPSYGTEAFF. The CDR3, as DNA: TGTGCCAGCAGCTTTAGCCCCTCTTATGGCACTGAAGCTTTCTTT.